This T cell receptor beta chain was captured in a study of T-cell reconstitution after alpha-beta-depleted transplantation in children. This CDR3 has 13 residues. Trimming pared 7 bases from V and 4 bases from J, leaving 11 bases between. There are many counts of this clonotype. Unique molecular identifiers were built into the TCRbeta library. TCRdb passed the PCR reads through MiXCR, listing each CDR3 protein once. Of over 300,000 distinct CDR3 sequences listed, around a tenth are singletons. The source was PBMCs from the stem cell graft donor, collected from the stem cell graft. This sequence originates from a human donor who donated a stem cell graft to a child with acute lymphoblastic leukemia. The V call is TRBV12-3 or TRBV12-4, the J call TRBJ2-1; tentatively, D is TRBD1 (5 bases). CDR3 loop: CASTGFGYNEQFF. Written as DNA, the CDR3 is TGTGCCAGCACAGGGTTCGGGTACAATGAGCAGTTCTTC.